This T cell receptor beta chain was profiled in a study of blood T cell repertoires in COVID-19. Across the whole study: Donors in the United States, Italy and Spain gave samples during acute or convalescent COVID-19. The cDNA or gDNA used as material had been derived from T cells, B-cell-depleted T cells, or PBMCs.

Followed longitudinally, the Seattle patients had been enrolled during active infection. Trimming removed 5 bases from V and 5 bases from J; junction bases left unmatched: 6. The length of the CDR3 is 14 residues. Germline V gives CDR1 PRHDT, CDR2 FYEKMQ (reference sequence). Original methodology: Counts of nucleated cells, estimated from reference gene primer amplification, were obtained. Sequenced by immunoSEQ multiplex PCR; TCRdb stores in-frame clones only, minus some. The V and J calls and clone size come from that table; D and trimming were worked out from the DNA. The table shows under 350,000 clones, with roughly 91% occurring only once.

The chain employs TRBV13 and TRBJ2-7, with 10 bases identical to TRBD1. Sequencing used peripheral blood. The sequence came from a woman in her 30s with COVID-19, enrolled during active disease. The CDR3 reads CASSARQGANEQYF. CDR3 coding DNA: TGTGCCAGCAGCGCCCGACAGGGGGCTAACGAGCAGTACTTC. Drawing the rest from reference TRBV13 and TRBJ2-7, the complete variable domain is AAGVIQSPRHLIKEKRETATLKCYPIPRHDTVYWYQQGPGQDPQFLISFYEKMQSDKGSIPDRFSAQQFSDYHSELNMSSLELGDSALYFCASSARQGANEQYFGPGTRLTVT.